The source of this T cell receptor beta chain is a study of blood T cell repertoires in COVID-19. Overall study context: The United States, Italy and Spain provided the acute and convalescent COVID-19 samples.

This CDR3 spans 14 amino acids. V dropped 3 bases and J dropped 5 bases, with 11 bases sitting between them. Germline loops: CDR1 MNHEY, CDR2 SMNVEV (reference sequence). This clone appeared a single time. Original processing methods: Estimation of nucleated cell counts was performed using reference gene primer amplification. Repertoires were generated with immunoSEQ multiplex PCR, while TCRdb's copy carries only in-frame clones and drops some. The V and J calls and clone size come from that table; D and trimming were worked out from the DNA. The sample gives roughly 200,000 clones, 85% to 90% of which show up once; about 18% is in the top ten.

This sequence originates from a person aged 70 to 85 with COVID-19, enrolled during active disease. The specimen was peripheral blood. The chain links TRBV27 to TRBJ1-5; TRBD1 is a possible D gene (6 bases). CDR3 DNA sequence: TGTGCCAGCAGTTTTGTACAGGGTGATCAGCCCCAGCATTTT. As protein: CASSFVQGDQPQHF.